These 3 T cell receptor beta chains were sequenced from one sample in a study of coeliac disease (dated by TCRdb to 2021 to 2024). To prepare the library, the immunoSEQ multiplex PCR assay was applied. Drawn from immuneACCESS, this table holds only the in-frame rearrangements with V and J called that TCRdb kept. Clones are partly lost; checked studies trace under half to an unresolved V gene and leave the rest unexplained. Recorded for this sample are around 1,600 clones; about 67% of them occurred a single time. The biggest ten clones account for about 30% of the sample. Sequenced: intraepithelial lymphocytes from the gut. The sample's cell subset or site label, decoded: intraepithelial cell (IEC) fraction of small intestinal biopsy. Receptors were obtained from a woman in her 50s with celiac disease on a gluten-free diet.

The V and J genes are TRBV28 and TRBJ1-2; no clear D gene. This CDR3 has 13 amino acids. CDR1 is MDHEN and CDR2 is SYDVKM in the germline V gene. The V end lost 5 bases, the J end lost 3 bases, and 10 bases lay between the germline ends. CDR3 residues: CASSTPGDYGYTF. CDR3 in DNA: TGTGCCAGCAGTACCCCCGGTGACTATGGCTACACCTTC.

A few counts support this clone. The chain's CDR3 is CASSLMTETQYF. The CDR3 DNA reads TGTGCCAGCAGCTTGATGACTGAGACCCAGTACTTC. The V and J genes are TRBV7-2 and TRBJ2-5; D gene unclear. The CDR3 has 12 amino acids. With 3 bases removed from V and 5 bases from J, the gap between germline ends came to 7 bases. Germline-derived CDR1 and CDR2 are SGHTA and FQGNSA.

CDR3 region: CASSSLPRGGRDTQYF. The DNA for the CDR3 is TGTGCCAGCAGTTCCCTTCCGCGGGGGGGCCGAGATACGCAGTATTTT. The rearrangement links TRBV27 to TRBJ2-3; 9 bases match TRBD2. The CDR3 is 16 residues long. Germline V CDR1 and CDR2: MNHEY, SMNVEV (reference sequence). Losses at the gene ends were 4 bases for V and 5 bases for J; bases not matched to a gene: 10.